This T cell receptor beta chain stems from a study of tumor-infiltrating lymphocytes in oesophageal squamous cell carcinoma listed by TCRdb under 2016. The germline V gene gives CDR1 as MNHNS and CDR2 as SASEGT. Including cysteine and phenylalanine, the CDR3 has 14 amino acids. Only CDR3 DNA is held: 42 bases, read in frame from base 1. Relative to germline, V is missing 5 bases and J is missing 11 bases, with 14 bases of the junction outside any gene match. Library preparation was by PCR. TCRdb names Illumina HiSeq 2000 as the instrument used. The public reads were run again by TCRdb, first through fastp at Q25 and then through MiXCR, and only productive beta chains were kept. CDR3 protein duplicates are merged, each entry listing the most common genes and DNA. Across this sample there are 15,000 to 20,000 distinct CDR3 sequences, with about 40% seen only once. The ten largest clones take up approximately 40% of the sample.

This clonotype was seen a single time. Which antigen it targets is not known. One base away there is no much larger clone; base qualities are not given. One read is thin evidence. The sequencing sample was made of blood. The chain is made from TRBV6-1 and TRBJ2-5; a stretch of 7 junction bases matches TRBD1. This clonotype was obtained from a female donor with esophageal squamous cell carcinoma. This receptor has the CDR3 CASSYERQGNEQYF. The DNA sequence follows: TGTGCCAGCAGTTACGAGAGACAGGGCAATGAGCAGTACTTC.